What follows is one TCR beta chain and its context. The entry originates in a study of T cell changes during pregnancy in multiple sclerosis. Libraries were prepared by immunoSEQ multiplex PCR; TCRdb keeps only in-frame clonotypes and omits some of them. The sample lists more than 85,000 clones; 85% to 95% were seen once. The TCR sequence derives from a female donor in good health, enrolled as a control in a pregnancy study. The sequences come from peripheral blood, collected after pregnancy.

DNA of the CDR3: TGTGCCAGCAGTTCTCCGGGACTATCCTACGAGCAGTACTTC. Translated, it gives CASSSPGLSYEQYF. The rearrangement links TRBV27 to TRBJ2-7; TRBD2 agrees at 7 bases. The CDR3 has 14 amino acids. Germline values: CDR1 MNHEY, CDR2 SMNVEV (reference sequence). V lost 4 bases and J lost 1; bases outside the gene matches: 4.